This TCR beta chain appears in the sequencing data of a study of response to subunit inactivated influenza vaccine. The CDR3 runs to 16 residues. V gave up 3 bases and J gave up 2 bases, with 14 bases separating them. Germline V CDR1 and CDR2: MGHDK, SYGVNS. TCRdb called the RT-PCR reads again in MiXCR, with one record for every CDR3 protein. The table records 700,000 to 800,000 distinct CDR3 sequences, around 20% of them present only once. J is TRBJ2-1 and V is TRBV25-1, with D possibly matching TRBD1 (5 bases). This receptor was obtained from a man in his fifties or sixties who received an inactivated influenza vaccine. Material: PBMCs from blood, obtained less than 6 days after vaccination. The CDR3 is CASSDVKGIPYNEQFF. CDR3 DNA: TGTGCCAGCAGTGATGTGAAGGGGATCCCCTACAATGAGCAGTTCTTC.